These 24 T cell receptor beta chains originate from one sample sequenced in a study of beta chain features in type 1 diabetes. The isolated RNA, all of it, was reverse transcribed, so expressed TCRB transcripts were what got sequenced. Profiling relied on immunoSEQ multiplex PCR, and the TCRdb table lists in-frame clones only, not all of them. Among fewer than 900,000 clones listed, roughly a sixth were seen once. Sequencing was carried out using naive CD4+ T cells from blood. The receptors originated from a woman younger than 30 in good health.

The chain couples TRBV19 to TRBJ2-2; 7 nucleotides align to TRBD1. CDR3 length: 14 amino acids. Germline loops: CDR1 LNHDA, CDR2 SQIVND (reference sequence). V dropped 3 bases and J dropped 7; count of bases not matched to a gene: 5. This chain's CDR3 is CASSIAQGVGELFF. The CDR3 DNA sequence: TGTGCCAGTAGTATTGCTCAGGGGGTCGGGGAGCTGTTTTTT.

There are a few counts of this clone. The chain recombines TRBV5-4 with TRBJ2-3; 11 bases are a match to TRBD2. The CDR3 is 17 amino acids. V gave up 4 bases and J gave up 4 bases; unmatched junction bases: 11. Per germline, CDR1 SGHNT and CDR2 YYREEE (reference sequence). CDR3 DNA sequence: TGTGCCAGCAGCCAAGCCTTAGCGGGAGGGCCGGCAGATACGCAGTATTTT. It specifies CASSQALAGGPADTQYF.

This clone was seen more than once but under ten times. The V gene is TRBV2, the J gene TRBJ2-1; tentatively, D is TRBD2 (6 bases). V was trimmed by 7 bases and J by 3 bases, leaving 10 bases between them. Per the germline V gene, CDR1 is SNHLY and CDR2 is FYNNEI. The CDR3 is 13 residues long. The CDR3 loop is CASMGLGYNEQFF. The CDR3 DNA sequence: TGTGCCAGCATGGGACTGGGCTACAATGAGCAGTTCTTC.

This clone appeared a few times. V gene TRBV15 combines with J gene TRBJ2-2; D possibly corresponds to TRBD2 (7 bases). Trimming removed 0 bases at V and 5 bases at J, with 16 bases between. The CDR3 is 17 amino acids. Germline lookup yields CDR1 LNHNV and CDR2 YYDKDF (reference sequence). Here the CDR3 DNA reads TGTGCCACCAGCAGAGATGTCCTCGGGGGGCTGACCGGGGAGCTGTTTTTT. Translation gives CATSRDVLGGLTGELFF.

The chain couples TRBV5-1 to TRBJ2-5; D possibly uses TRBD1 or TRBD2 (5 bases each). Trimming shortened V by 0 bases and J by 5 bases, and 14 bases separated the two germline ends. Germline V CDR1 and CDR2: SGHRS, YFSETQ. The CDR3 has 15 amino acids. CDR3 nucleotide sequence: TGCGCCAGCAGCTTGGATGGGGGTTGGCGGGAGACCCAGTACTTC. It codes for CASSLDGGWRETQYF.

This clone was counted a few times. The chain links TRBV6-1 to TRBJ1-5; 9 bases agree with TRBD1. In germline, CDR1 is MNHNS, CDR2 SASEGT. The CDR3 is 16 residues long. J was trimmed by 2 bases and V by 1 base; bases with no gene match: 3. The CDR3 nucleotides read TGTGCCAGCAGTGAAGTCTGGACAGGGGGCAATCAGCCCCAGCATTTT. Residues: CASSEVWTGGNQPQHF.

The CDR3 reads CATMDSFDQPQHF. CDR3 coding DNA: TGTGCCACGATGGACAGCTTTGATCAGCCCCAGCATTTT. The rearrangement uses TRBV10-3 and TRBJ1-5; D may be TRBD1 (6 bases). The V end was cut by 10 bases, the J end by 5 bases, with 15 bases between. The length of the CDR3 is 13 residues. CDR1 and CDR2 from the germline V gene are ENHRY and SYGVKD.

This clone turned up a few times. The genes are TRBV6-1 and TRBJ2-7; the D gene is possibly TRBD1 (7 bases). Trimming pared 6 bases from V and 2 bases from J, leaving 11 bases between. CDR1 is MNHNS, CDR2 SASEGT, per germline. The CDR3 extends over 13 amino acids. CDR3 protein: CASRRDRAYEQYF. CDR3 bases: TGTGCCAGCAGGCGGGACAGAGCCTACGAGCAGTACTTC.

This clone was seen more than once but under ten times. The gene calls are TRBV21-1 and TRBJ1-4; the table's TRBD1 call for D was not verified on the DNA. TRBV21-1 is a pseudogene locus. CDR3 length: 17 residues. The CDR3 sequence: CASSSGDRAATNEKLFF. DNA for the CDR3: TGTGCCAGCAGCTCCGGGGACAGGGCCGCAACTAATGAAAAACTGTTTTTT.

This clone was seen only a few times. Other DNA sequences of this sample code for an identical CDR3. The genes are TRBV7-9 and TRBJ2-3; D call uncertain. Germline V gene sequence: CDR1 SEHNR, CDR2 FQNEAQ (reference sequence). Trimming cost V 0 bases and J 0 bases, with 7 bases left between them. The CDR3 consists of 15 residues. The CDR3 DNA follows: TGTGCCAGCAGCTTAGCCGGCCGTAGCACAGATACGCAGTATTTT. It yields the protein CASSLAGRSTDTQYF.

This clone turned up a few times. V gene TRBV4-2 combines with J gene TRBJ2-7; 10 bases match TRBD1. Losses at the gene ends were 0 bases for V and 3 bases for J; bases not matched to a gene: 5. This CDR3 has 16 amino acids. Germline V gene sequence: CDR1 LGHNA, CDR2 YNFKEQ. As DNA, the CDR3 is TGTGCCAGCAGCCAAGAATTGGGACAGGGGCTCTACGAGCAGTACTTC. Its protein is CASSQELGQGLYEQYF.

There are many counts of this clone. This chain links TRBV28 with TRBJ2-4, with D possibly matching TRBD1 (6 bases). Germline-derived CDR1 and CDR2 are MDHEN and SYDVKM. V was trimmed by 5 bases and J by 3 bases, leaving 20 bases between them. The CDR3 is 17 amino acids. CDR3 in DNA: TGTGCCAGCAGTCCCCACAGGGAAGGGTATGGCAAAAACATTCAGTACTTC. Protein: CASSPHREGYGKNIQYF.

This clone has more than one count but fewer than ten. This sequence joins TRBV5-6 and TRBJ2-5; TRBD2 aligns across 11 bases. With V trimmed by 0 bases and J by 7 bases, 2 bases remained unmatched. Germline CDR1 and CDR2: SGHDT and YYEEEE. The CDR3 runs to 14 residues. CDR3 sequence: CASSLVAGGGTQYF. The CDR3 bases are TGTGCCAGCAGCTTGGTAGCGGGAGGGGGGACCCAGTACTTC.

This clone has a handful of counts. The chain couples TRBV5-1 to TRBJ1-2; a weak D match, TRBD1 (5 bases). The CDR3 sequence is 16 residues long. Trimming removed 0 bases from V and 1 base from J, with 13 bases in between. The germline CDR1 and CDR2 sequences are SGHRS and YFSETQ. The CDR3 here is CASSLATGNYNYGYTF. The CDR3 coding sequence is TGCGCCAGCAGCTTGGCCACAGGCAACTATAACTATGGCTACACCTTC.

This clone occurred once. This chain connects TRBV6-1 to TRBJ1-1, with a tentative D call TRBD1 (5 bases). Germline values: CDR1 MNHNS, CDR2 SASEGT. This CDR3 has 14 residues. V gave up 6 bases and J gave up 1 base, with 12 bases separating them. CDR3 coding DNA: TGTGCCAGCAGAGAACAGGCCTCGAACACTGAAGCTTTCTTT. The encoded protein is CASREQASNTEAFF.

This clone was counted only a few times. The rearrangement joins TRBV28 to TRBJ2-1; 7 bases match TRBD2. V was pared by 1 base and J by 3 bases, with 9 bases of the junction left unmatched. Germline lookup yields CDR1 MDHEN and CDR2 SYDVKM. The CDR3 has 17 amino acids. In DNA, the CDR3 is TGTGCCAGCAGTTTATCCCCCCGGACTAGAGGCTACAATGAGCAGTTCTTC. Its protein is CASSLSPRTRGYNEQFF.

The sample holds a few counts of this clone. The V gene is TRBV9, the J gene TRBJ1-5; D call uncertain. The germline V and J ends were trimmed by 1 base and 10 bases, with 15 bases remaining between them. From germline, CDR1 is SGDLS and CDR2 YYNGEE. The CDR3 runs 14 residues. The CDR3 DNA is TGTGCCAGCAGCGTAATTCGCGAGGTGGGACCCCAGCATTTT. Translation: CASSVIREVGPQHF.

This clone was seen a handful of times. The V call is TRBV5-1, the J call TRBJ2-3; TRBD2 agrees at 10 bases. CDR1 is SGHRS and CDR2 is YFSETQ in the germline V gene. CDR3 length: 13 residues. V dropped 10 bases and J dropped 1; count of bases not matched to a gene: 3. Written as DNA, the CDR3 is TGCGCCTCAGGGACTAGCGGCACAGATACGCAGTATTTT. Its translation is CASGTSGTDTQYF. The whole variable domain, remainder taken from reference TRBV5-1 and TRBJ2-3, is KAGVTQTPRYLIKTRGQQVTLSCSPISGHRSVSWYQQTPGQGLQFLFEYFSETQRNKGNFPGRFSGRQFSNSRSEMNVSTLELGDSALYLCASGTSGTDTQYFGPGTRLTVL.

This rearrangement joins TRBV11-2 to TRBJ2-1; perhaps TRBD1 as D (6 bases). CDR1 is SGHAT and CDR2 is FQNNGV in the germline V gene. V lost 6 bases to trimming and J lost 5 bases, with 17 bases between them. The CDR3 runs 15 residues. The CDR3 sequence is CASRSTGYLNNEQFF. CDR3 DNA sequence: TGTGCCAGCAGATCCACAGGGTACCTCAACAATGAGCAGTTCTTC.

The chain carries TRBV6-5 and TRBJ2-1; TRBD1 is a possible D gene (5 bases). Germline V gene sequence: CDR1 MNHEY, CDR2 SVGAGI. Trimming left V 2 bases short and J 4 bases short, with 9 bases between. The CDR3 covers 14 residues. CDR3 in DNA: TGTGCCAGCAGTTACAGGGGTGGTTACAATGAGCAGTTCTTC. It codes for CASSYRGGYNEQFF.

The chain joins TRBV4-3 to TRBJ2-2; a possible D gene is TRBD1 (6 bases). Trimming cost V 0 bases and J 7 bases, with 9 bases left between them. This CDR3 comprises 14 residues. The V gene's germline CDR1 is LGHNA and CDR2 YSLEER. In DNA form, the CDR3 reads TGCGCCAGCAGCCAAGACTCCAGGGGCGGGGAGCTGTTTTTT. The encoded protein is CASSQDSRGGELFF.

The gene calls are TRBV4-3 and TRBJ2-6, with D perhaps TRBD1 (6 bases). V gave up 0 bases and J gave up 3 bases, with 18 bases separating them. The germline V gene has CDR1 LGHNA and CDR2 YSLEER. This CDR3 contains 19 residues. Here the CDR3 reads CASSQDGKQGLSGANVLTF. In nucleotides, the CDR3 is TGCGCCAGCAGCCAAGATGGCAAACAGGGTCTAAGTGGGGCCAACGTCCTGACTTTC.

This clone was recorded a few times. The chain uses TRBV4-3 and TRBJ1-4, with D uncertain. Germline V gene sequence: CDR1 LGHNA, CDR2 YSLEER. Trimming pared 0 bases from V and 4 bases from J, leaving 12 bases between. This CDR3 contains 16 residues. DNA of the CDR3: TGCGCCAGCAGCCAAGATCGCAGGCGGAATAATGAAAAACTGTTTTTT. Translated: CASSQDRRRNNEKLFF.

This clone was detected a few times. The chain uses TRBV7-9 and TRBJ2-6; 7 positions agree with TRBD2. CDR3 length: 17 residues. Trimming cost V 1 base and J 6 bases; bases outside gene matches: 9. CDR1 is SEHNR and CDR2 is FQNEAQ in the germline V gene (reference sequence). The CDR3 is CASSLGGGLPPANVLTF. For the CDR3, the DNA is TGTGCCAGCAGCTTAGGCGGGGGACTCCCCCCGGCCAACGTCCTGACTTTC.